This TCR beta chain was sequenced in a study of beta chain features in type 1 diabetes. CDR1 is SGHTA, CDR2 FQGNSA, per germline. The CDR3 spans 12 residues. V gave up 1 base and J gave up 8 bases, with 6 bases separating them. Findings and limits, study-wide: Significant though moderate, a shortening of TCRB CDR3s appeared in all four CD4+ subsets of Type 1 diabetes patients. Naive, central memory and Treg TCRB repertoires appeared more alike in patients than in healthy donors.

With respect to this clone: The antigen is unknown.

Investigators reverse transcribed all isolated RNA, so they sequenced expressed TCRB transcripts. Naive, central memory and regulatory T cell samples averaged roughly 3.6 million reads. Here immunoSEQ multiplex PCR was the method, and the copy in TCRdb shows in-frame clones only, minus some. The table shows about 260,000 clones, with more than 65% occurring only once. The V gene is TRBV7-2, the J gene TRBJ2-1, with no clear D. Sample: naive CD4+ T cells from blood. The sequence was obtained from a man in his thirties or forties in good health. The CDR3 DNA reads TGTGCCAGCAGCTTAGGGCTCTATGAGCAGTTCTTC. It yields the protein CASSLGLYEQFF.